The clone carrying this T cell receptor beta chain has ten or more counts. Stated time point: patch test 2, 6 weeks after DPC sensitization. Treatment specified: therapeutic diphenylcyclopropenone sensitization with weekly scalp DPC. This entry comes from a study of human T cells and chemical hapten exposure. Study in general: Patch tests applied 0.01% DPC to the upper back and were scored after 6 days.

In TCRdb, the RACE reads were re-called with MiXCR into one record per CDR3 protein. The sample carries about 380,000 distinct CDR3 sequences, nearly 6.5% recorded once. Germline loops: CDR1 LGHNA, CDR2 YSLEER. The CDR3 has 14 residues. Trimming removed 2 bases at V and 5 bases at J, with 12 bases between. The source was whole blood, collected in connection with sensitization to the hapten diphenylcyclopropenone (DPC). The rearrangement uses TRBV4-3 and TRBJ1-2, with D unresolved. The origin of this receptor is a woman between 18 and 29 years old with alopecia areata. Some clones in this sample may be carry-over from other donors' samples. CDR3 residues: CASSQLARTYGYTF. CDR3 nucleotide sequence: TGCGCCAGCAGCCAATTGGCCAGGACTTATGGCTACACCTTC.